By sample share, the clone carrying this T cell receptor beta chain is large. Its antigen is not identified. Sorting of live CD3+CD8+TCRalphabeta+ cells by PD-1 and/or TIGIT gave four subsets. Using approximately 15 ng of total RNA, TCR libraries were made with the QIAseq Immune Repertoire TCR panel. TCRdb called the reads again in MiXCR, with one record for every CDR3 protein. Here the sample spans hundreds of distinct CDR3 sequences, around 5.8% being singletons. The source of the sample is a study of circulating CD8 cells and anti-PD-1 response in melanoma. Study as a whole: Non-responders showed stable or progressive disease; responders showed complete or partial response.

The CDR3 length is 14 residues. Germline CDR1 reads LGHNT; CDR2 reads FRNRAP. The junction had 1 base not matched to a gene; V was cut back by 1 base and J by 5 bases. Study-wide results and limits: The cohort mixed treatment-naive and previously treated patients. Published repertoire comparisons used only baseline and M1 samples. No tumor material was available, so peptide assays assessed reactivity.

This clonotype originated in a human donor with melanoma. The sample here was CD8+ T cells from PBMCs, taken at baseline or after one month of anti-PD-1 therapy (not recorded which). The chain couples TRBV12-5 to TRBJ2-1; TRBD1 matches 8 bases. CDR3 DNA sequence: TGTGCTAGTGGTTTGGGACAGGGGAACAATGAGCAGTTCTTC. Amino acid sequence: CASGLGQGNNEQFF.